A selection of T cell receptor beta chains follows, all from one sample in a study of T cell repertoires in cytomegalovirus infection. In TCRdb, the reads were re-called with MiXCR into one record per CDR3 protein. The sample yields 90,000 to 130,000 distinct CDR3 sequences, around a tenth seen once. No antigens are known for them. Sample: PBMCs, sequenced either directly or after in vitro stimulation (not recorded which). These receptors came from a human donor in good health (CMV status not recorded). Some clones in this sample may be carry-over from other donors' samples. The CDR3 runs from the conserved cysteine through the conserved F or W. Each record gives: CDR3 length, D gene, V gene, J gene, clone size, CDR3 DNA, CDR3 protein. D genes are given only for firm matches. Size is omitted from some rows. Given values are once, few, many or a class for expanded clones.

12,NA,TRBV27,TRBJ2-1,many,TGTGCCAGCAGTTTATACGGCTATGAGCAGTTCTTC,CASSLYGYEQFF
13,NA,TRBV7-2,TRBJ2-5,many,TGTGCCAGCAGCGAGGGACTCCAAGAGACCCAGTACTTC,CASSEGLQETQYF
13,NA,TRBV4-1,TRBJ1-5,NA,TGCGCCAGCAGCCAAGAAGGTGACCGGCCCCAGCATTTT,CASSQEGDRPQHF
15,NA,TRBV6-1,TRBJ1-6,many,TGTGCCAGCAGTAAATCCGGGACCCTAAATTCACCCCTCCACTTT,CASSKSGTLNSPLHF
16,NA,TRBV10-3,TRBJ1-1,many,TGTGCCATCACGGGATCCGCTTTTCGTACGAACACTGAAGCTTTCTTT,CAITGSAFRTNTEAFF
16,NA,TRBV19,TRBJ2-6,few,TGTGCCAGTAGTATCTCCGGTGTCTCTGGGGCCAACGTCCTGACTTTC,CASSISGVSGANVLTF
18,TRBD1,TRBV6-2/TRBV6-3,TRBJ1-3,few,TGTGCCAGCATCGACGCGTTGAACAGGGGGATCTCTGGAAACACCATATATTTT,CASIDALNRGISGNTIYF
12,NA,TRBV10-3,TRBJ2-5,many,TGTGCCACCTTGGGGCTTGGGGAGACCCAGTACTTC,CATLGLGETQYF
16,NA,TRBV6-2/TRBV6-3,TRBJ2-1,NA,TGTGCCAGCAGTTACAGGGGGTCCTCCCTCTACAATGAGCAGTTCTTC,CASSYRGSSLYNEQFF
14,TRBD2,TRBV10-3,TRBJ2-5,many,TGTGCCATCAGTGTCGGCGGGAGGTCAGAGACCCAGTACTTC,CAISVGGRSETQYF
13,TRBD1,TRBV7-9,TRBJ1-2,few,TGTGCCAGCAGCTTGGGACAGGGTGATGGCTACACCTTC,CASSLGQGDGYTF
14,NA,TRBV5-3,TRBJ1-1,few,TGTGCCAGCAGCTTGGTACGTGGGTACACTGAAGCTTTCTTT,CASSLVRGYTEAFF
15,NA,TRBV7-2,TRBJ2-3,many,TGTGCCAGCAGCTTAGACTCCCAAAGTCCAGATACGCAGTATTTT,CASSLDSQSPDTQYF
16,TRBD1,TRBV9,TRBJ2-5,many,TGTGCCAGCAGCGCCACAGGGGGCCCTATTCAAGAGACCCAGTACTTC,CASSATGGPIQETQYF
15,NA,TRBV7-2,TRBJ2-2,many,TGTGCCAGCAGCTTATATTTAATTCGGCCCGGGGAGCTGTTTTTT,CASSLYLIRPGELFF
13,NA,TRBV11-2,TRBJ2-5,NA,TGTGCCAGCAGCCCCCGGGGCATGGAGACCCAGTACTTC,CASSPRGMETQYF
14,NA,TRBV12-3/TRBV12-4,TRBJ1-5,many,TGTGCCAGCAGTTTACAACAGGTGAATCAGCCCCAGCATTTT,CASSLQQVNQPQHF
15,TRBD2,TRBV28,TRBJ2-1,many,TGTGCCAGCAGTCCCTCTAGCGGGAGGCTGTTTGAGCAGTTCTTC,CASSPSSGRLFEQFF
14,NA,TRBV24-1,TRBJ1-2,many,TGTGCCACCAGTGACCCAGGGCGCGAGGATGGCTACACCTTC,CATSDPGREDGYTF
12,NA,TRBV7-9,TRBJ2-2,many,TGTGCCAGCAGCTTAATCGGGGTCGGAGTGTTTTTT,CASSLIGVGVFF
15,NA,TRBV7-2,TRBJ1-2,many,TGTGCCAGCAGCTTAGTTGAGGGGACCCTATATGGCTACACCTTC,CASSLVEGTLYGYTF
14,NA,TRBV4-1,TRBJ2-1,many,TGCGCCAGCAGCCAAGAGGACTTCTACAATGAGCAGTTCTTC,CASSQEDFYNEQFF
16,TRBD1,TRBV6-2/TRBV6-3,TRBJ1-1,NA,TGTGCCAGCAGTGATAGACAGGGACCGGTGAACACTGAAGCTTTCTTT,CASSDRQGPVNTEAFF
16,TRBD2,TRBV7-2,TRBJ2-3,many,TGTGCCAGCAGCCCTGGGGTCGGACTAGGCGCAGATACGCAGTATTTT,CASSPGVGLGADTQYF
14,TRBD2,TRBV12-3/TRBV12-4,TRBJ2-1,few,TGTGCCAGCACCTTAGCGGGAGGGAGGAATGAGCAGTTCTTC,CASTLAGGRNEQFF
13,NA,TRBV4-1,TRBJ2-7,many,TGCGCCAGCAGCCAACAACAGGGTTACGAGCAGTACTTC,CASSQQQGYEQYF
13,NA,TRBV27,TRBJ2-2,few,TGTGCCAGCAGTTTATGGTACACCGGGGAGCTGTTTTTT,CASSLWYTGELFF
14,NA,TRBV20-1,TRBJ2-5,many,TGCAGTGCTAGAGCTTGGACAGATAAAGAGACCCAGTACTTC,CSARAWTDKETQYF
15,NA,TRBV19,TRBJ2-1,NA,TGTGCCAGTAGTTTCGGCGGAGGCTCCTACAATGAGCAGTTCTTC,CASSFGGGSYNEQFF
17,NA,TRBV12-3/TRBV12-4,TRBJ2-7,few,TGTGCCAGCCGAAGGTTCCCCGGGGACGCGGCCGTTTCAGGGCAGTACTTC,CASRRFPGDAAVSGQYF
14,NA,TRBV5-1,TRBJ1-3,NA,TGCGCCAGCAGCTTGGGAATCTCTGGAAACACCATATATTTT,CASSLGISGNTIYF
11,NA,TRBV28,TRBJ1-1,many,TGTGCCAGCAGCCGCCGGTTTGAAGCTTTCTTT,CASSRRFEAFF
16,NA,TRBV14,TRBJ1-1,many,TGTGCCAGCAGCCAAGAACCGGGACAAAGGAACACTGAAGCTTTCTTT,CASSQEPGQRNTEAFF
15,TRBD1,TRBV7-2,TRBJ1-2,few,TGTGCCAGCAGCTCAACCGGGACAGGGAGGAGTGGCTACACCTTC,CASSSTGTGRSGYTF
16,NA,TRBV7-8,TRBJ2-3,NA,TGTGCCAGCAGAGGGACTCCTGAGGCCGCCACAGATACGCAGTATTTT,CASRGTPEAATDTQYF
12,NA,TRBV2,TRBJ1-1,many,TGTGCCAGCAGTGAAGAGCGGACAGTGGCTTTCTTT,CASSEERTVAFF
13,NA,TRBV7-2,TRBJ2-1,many,TGTGCCAGCAGCAGGGGAGGCGGCGATGAGCAGTTCTTC,CASSRGGGDEQFF
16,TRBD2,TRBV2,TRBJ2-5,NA,TGTGCCGGCAGGCGAAGACTAGCGGGAGAAGGAGAGACCCAGTACTTC,CAGRRRLAGEGETQYF
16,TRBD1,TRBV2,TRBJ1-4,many,TGTGCCAGCAGTCGGGACAGCCCTGCAAATAATGAAAAACTGTTTTTT,CASSRDSPANNEKLFF
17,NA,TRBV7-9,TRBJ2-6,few,TGTGCCAGCAGCCACGGGGACCTGGTCTCTGGGGCCAACGTCCTGACTTTC,CASSHGDLVSGANVLTF
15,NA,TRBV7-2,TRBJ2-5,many,TGTGCCAGCAGCACCGGGACGTTGCGGTCTGAGACCCAGTACTTC,CASSTGTLRSETQYF
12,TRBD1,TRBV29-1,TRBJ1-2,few,TGCAGCGTTGAAAAGGGGGCGGGCGGCTACACCTTC,CSVEKGAGGYTF
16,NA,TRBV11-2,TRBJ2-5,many,TGTGCCAGCAGACACCCCTGGGGGAGGGGGCAAGAGACCCAGTACTTC,CASRHPWGRGQETQYF
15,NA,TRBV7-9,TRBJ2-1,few,TGTGCCAGCAGCTTTCACGGGACAACGTACAATGAGCAGTTCTTC,CASSFHGTTYNEQFF
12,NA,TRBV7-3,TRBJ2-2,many,TGTGCCAGCAGTCCTCCCGACGGGGAGCTGTTTTTT,CASSPPDGELFF
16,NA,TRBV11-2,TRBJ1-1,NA,TGTGCCAGCAGCTCCCGAGGTACAGGGATGAGCACTGAAGCTTTCTTT,CASSSRGTGMSTEAFF
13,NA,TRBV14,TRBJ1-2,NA,TGTGCCAGCAGCCAAGATCCTTGGGGGGGCTACACCTTC,CASSQDPWGGYTF
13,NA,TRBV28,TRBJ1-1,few,TGTGCCAGCAGGACAGTAACGGACACTGAAGCTTTCTTT,CASRTVTDTEAFF
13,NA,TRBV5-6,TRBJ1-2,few,TGTGCCAGCAGCTTGGGGACACCGTATGGCTACACCTTC,CASSLGTPYGYTF
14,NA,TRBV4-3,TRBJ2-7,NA,TGCGCCACCAGCCTAGGCGACTCCTCCTACGAGCAGTACTTC,CATSLGDSSYEQYF
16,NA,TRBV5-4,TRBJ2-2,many,TGTGCCAGCAGCTTGGCCGGGCAGGGCGGCACCGGGGAGCTGTTTTTT,CASSLAGQGGTGELFF
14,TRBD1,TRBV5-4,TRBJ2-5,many,TGTGCCAGCAGGACAGGGGGGTCGGAAGAGACCCAGTACTTC,CASRTGGSEETQYF
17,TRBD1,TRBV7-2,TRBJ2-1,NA,TGTGCCAGCAGCTTAGGATTTCACAGGGGGAGCGACAATGAGCAGTTCTTC,CASSLGFHRGSDNEQFF
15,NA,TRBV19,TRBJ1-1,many,TGTGCCAGTAGCGCCTCCCGGACGGCGAACACTGAAGCTTTCTTT,CASSASRTANTEAFF
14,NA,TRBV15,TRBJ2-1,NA,TGTGCCACCAGCAGAGCGGCCCCCTACAATGAGCAGTTCTTC,CATSRAAPYNEQFF
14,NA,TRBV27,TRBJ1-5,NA,TGTGCCAGCAGTTTCGTGGGATACAATCAGCCCCAGCATTTT,CASSFVGYNQPQHF
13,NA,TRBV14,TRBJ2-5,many,TGTGCCAGCAGCCGGGCCATGACGGAGACCCAGTACTTC,CASSRAMTETQYF
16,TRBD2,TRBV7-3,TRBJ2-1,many,TGTGCCAGCGGCACGGGCACTAGCGGGTGGGTCAATGAGCAGTTCTTC,CASGTGTSGWVNEQFF
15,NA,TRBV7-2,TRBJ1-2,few,TGTGCCAGCAGCGAGCTGCAGGGAATCATAGATGGCTACACCTTC,CASSELQGIIDGYTF
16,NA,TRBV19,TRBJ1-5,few,TGTGCCAGTAGTAATCCATCTGGGTATAGCAATCAGCCCCAGCATTTT,CASSNPSGYSNQPQHF